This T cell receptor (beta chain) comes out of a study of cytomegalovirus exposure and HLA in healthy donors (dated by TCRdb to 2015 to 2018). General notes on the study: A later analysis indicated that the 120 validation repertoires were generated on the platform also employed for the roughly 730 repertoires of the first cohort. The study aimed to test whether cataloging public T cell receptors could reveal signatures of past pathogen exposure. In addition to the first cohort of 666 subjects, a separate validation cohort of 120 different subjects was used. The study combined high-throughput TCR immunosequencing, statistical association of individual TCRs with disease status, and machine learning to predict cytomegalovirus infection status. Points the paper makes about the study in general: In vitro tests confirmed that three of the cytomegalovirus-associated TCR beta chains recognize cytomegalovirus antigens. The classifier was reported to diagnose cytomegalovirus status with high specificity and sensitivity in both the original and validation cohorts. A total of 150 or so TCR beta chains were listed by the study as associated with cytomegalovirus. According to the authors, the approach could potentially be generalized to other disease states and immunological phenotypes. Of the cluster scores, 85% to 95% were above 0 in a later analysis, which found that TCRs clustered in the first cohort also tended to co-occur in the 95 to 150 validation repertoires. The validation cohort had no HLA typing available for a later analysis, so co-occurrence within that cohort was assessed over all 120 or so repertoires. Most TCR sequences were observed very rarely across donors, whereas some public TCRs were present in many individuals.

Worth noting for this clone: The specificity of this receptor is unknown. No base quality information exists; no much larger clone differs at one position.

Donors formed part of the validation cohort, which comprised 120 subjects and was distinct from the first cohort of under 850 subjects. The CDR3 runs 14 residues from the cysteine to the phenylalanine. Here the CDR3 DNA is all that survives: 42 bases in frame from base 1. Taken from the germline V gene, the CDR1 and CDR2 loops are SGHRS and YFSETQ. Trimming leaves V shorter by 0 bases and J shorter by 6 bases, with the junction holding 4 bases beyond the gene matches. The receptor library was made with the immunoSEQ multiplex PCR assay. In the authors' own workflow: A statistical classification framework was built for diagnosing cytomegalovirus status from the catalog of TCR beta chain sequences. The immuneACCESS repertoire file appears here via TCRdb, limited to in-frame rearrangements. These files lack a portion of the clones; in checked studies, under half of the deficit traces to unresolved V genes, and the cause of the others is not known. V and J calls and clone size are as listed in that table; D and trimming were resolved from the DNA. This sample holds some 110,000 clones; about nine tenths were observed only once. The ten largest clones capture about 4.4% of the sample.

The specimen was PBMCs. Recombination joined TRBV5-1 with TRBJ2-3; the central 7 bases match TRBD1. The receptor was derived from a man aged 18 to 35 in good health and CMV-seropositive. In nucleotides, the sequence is TGCGCCAGCAGCTTGGGACAGGGCCCCGATACGCAGTATTTT. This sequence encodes CASSLGQGPDTQYF.